These 25 T cell receptor beta chains came from one sample sequenced in a study of T cell repertoires in cytomegalovirus infection. These receptors lack a known antigen. TCRdb re-derived calls from the reads in MiXCR, one entry per CDR3 protein. The sample has about 500,000 distinct CDR3 sequences; around a third are singletons. Sequenced material: cultured PBMCs, taken from culture after CMV antigen stimulation. These receptor sequences come from a human donor in good health (CMV status not recorded). Some clones in this sample may be carry-over from other donors' samples.

A few counts support this clonotype. The rearrangement joins TRBV7-2 to TRBJ2-5; 14 nucleotides agree with TRBD2. Germline values: CDR1 SGHTA, CDR2 FQGNSA. Losses at the gene ends were 5 bases for V and 2 bases for J; bases not matched to a gene: 4. The CDR3 runs 16 residues. CDR3 sequence (DNA): TGTGCCAGCAGCGCAGGGACTAGCGGGGGACAAGAGACCCAGTACTTC. Translating it yields CASSAGTSGGQETQYF.

This clonotype turned up a few times. The V and J genes are TRBV10-2 and TRBJ2-3, with 7 bases matching TRBD2. The CDR3 is made up of 16 amino acids. Trimming at V came to 6 bases and at J to 5 bases, leaving 14 bases not matched to a gene. The germline V gene has CDR1 WSHSY and CDR2 SAAADI. In DNA form, the CDR3 reads TGCGCCAGCAGCTATCTAGCGGACCAACGTGGAGATACGCAGTATTTT. Translated: CASSYLADQRGDTQYF.

V gene TRBV7-9 combines with J gene TRBJ1-5; no clear D gene. The CDR3 is 12 amino acids. V shed 3 bases and J shed 6 bases, with 6 bases lying between them. Per germline, CDR1 SEHNR and CDR2 FQNEAQ (reference sequence). The CDR3 DNA reads as TGTGCCAGCAGCTTTCTGTCTCAGCCCCAGCATTTT. It specifies CASSFLSQPQHF. Combining the CDR3 with reference TRBV7-9 and TRBJ1-5 gives the whole variable domain DTGVSQNPRHKITKRGQNVTFRCDPISEHNRLYWYRQTLGQGPEFLTYFQNEAQLEKSRLLSDRFSAERPKGSFSTLEIQRTEQGDSAMYLCASSFLSQPQHFGDGTRLSIL.

In its sample, this clonotype was seen a few times. V is TRBV7-6 and J is TRBJ1-1; TRBD1 matches at 7 bases. CDR3 length: 18 residues. Germline V gene sequence: CDR1 SGHVS, CDR2 FNYEAQ. The junction had 13 bases not matched to a gene; V was cut back by 2 bases and J by 1 base. The CDR3 coding sequence is TGTGCCAGCAGCTTATCAACAGGGGACAAACTATCGAACACTGAAGCTTTCTTT. Its translation is CASSLSTGDKLSNTEAFF.

The V and J genes are TRBV19 and TRBJ2-1, with 15 bases lining up with TRBD2. This CDR3 region has 16 residues. The V gene's germline CDR1 is LNHDA and CDR2 SQIVND (reference sequence). With 6 bases clipped from V and 9 bases from J, the junction kept 9 bases outside the gene matches. CDR3 nucleotides: TGTGCCAGTAGATCAATGGGACTAGCGGGAGGAAGTGAGCAGTTCTTC. As protein: CASRSMGLAGGSEQFF.

This clonotype was found a few times. This rearrangement joins TRBV27 to TRBJ2-7, with 7 bases aligning to TRBD1. CDR3 length: 13 amino acids. J gave up 2 bases and V 5 bases, and 3 bases lay outside the gene matches. The germline CDR1 and CDR2 sequences are MNHEY and SMNVEV (reference sequence). CDR3 DNA sequence: TGTGCCAGCAGTCACAGGGGTGCCTACGAGCAGTACTTC. Its protein is CASSHRGAYEQYF.

The J gene is TRBJ2-5, the V gene TRBV4-2, with a weak D call TRBD1 (6 bases). This CDR3 has 15 amino acids. The germline V gene encodes CDR1 LGHNA and CDR2 YNFKEQ. V was shortened by 1 base and J by 3 bases, with 12 bases between the two germline ends. The CDR3 bases are TGTGCCAGCAGCCAAGCCAGGGGAGTCGAAGAGACCCAGTACTTC. The encoded protein is CASSQARGVEETQYF.

There are many counts of this clonotype. The chain employs TRBV7-2 and TRBJ2-3, with TRBD2 as a possible D gene (6 bases). CDR1 SGHTA and CDR2 FQGNSA come from the germline V gene. This CDR3 region has 15 residues. Trimming removed 2 bases at V and 5 bases at J, with 14 bases between. This chain's CDR3 is CASSLQAGLIDTQYF. The CDR3 DNA sequence: TGTGCCAGCAGCTTACAGGCGGGATTGATAGATACGCAGTATTTT.

The chain carries TRBV7-2 and TRBJ1-2; 7 bases match TRBD1. Germline CDR1 is SGHTA and CDR2 is FQGNSA. V was pared by 5 bases and J by 4 bases, with 7 bases of the junction left unmatched. The CDR3 loop spans 14 amino acids. CDR3 in amino acids: CASSQDRRLYGYTF. The CDR3 DNA reads TGTGCCAGCAGCCAGGACAGGCGCCTCTATGGCTACACCTTC.

V usage is TRBV7-2 and J usage is TRBJ1-5; D remains ambiguous. From germline, CDR1 is SGHTA and CDR2 FQGNSA. V lost 5 bases, J lost 9 bases, and 11 bases lay in between. This CDR3 is built from 12 residues. This chain's CDR3 is CASSPPVGPQHF. The CDR3 DNA follows: TGTGCCAGCAGCCCTCCGGTCGGGCCCCAGCATTTT.

V gene TRBV4-1 combines with J gene TRBJ1-2; D uncertain. The CDR3 length is 14 residues. Germline CDR1 and CDR2: MGHRA and YSYEKL. Trimming cost V 1 base and J 4 bases, with 10 bases left between them. CDR3 sequence (DNA): TGCGCCAGCAGCCAAGCGGAGGGATCCTATGGCTACACCTTC. Its translation is CASSQAEGSYGYTF.

This clonotype was seen only a few times. The chain has TRBV7-2 and TRBJ2-2; no firm D call. The CDR3 is made up of 15 amino acids. In germline, CDR1 is SGHTA, CDR2 FQGNSA. V dropped 8 bases and J dropped 1 base, with 14 bases sitting between them. The CDR3 reads CASARYTRNTGELFF. The CDR3 DNA reads TGTGCCAGCGCTCGATACACAAGGAACACCGGGGAGCTGTTTTTT.

This clonotype was seen many times. This chain connects TRBV7-2 to TRBJ2-7, with D hard to call. The CDR3 sequence is 12 residues long. Germline V lookup: CDR1 SGHTA, CDR2 FQGNSA. The V gene lost 3 bases and the J gene lost 6 bases, with 9 bases spanning the gap. CDR3 residues: CASSFPHLEQYF. CDR3 DNA sequence: TGTGCCAGCAGCTTCCCCCATCTCGAGCAGTACTTC.

The chain links TRBV11-3 to TRBJ2-3; D perhaps matches TRBD2 (5 bases). Per the germline V gene, CDR1 is SGHNT and CDR2 is YENEEA. The CDR3 is 14 amino acids. V was cut by 5 bases and J by 4 bases, with 13 bases left in between. The chain's CDR3 is CASSDPGLADTQYF. In nucleotides, the CDR3 is TGTGCCAGCAGCGACCCGGGGTTAGCAGATACGCAGTATTTT.

The CDR3 DNA follows: TGTGCCAGCAGCTCATACCCGGGGGCCGAACAGCCCCAGCATTTT. This translates into CASSSYPGAEQPQHF. This sequence joins TRBV7-2 and TRBJ1-5; maybe TRBD1 (6 bases). The germline CDR1 and CDR2 sequences are SGHTA and FQGNSA. This CDR3 is built from 15 residues. Trimming left V 4 bases short and J 7 bases short, with 17 bases between.

This chain links TRBV6-2 or TRBV6-3 with TRBJ2-2; TRBD2 matches at 7 bases. The CDR3 has 14 residues. Germline CDR1 and CDR2: MNHEY and SVGEGT. V shed 10 bases, J shed 6 bases, and the junction held 11 bases outside the gene matches. The CDR3 coding sequence is TGTGCCATCCGGGAGGCAGGGTGGCCCGGGGAGCTGTTTTTT. Protein: CAIREAGWPGELFF.

This clonotype occurred many times. The V call is TRBV7-9, the J call TRBJ1-1; D gene unclear. From germline, CDR1 is SEHNR and CDR2 FQNEAQ (reference sequence). V was clipped by 4 bases and J by 7 bases, with 13 bases between them. This CDR3 region has 13 residues. In DNA form, the CDR3 reads TGTGCCAGCAGCTCCACAGCGGCAGATGAAGCTTTCTTT. Protein: CASSSTAADEAFF.

Only one count was recorded for this clonotype. The rearrangement joins TRBV2 to TRBJ2-1; 8 nucleotides line up with TRBD2. Germline V gene sequence: CDR1 SNHLY, CDR2 FYNNEI. The CDR3 has 14 residues. The trim removed 4 bases at V and 7 bases at J, leaving 6 bases unmatched. CDR3 region: CASSGVAGLNEQFF. The CDR3 bases are TGTGCCAGCAGTGGAGTAGCGGGATTGAATGAGCAGTTCTTC.

This clonotype occurred a few times. V usage is TRBV12-3 or TRBV12-4 and J usage is TRBJ1-6; D is ambiguous. The germline V and J ends were trimmed by 5 bases and 8 bases, with 10 bases remaining between them. The CDR3 is 13 residues long. The CDR3, as DNA: TGTGCCAGCAGTCTTCTCGGGGATTCACCCCTCCACTTT. As protein: CASSLLGDSPLHF.

This clonotype was seen ten or more times. V usage is TRBV19 and J usage is TRBJ2-1; possibly TRBD2 for D (6 bases). The length of the CDR3 is 15 residues. The V end was cut by 6 bases, the J end by 0 bases, with 12 bases between. Germline V gene data show CDR1 as LNHDA and CDR2 as SQIVND (reference sequence). For the CDR3, the DNA is TGTGCCAGTAGCCCGGACTACAGCTCCTACAATGAGCAGTTCTTC. This sequence encodes CASSPDYSSYNEQFF.

This clonotype has a single count. CDR3 in amino acids: CASSLGRGPGEQYF. The CDR3, as DNA: TGTGCCAGCAGTTTAGGCAGGGGGCCAGGCGAGCAGTACTTC. The V gene is TRBV27, the J gene TRBJ2-7, with 8 nucleotides matching TRBD1. Germline assignment: CDR1 MNHEY and CDR2 SMNVEV (reference sequence). Trimming removed 2 bases from V and 6 bases from J; junction bases left unmatched: 6. This CDR3 is built from 14 residues.

The chain combines TRBV4-1 with TRBJ2-1; 9 bases agree with TRBD2. V was clipped by 0 bases and J by 8 bases; unmatched bases: 8. Germline V gene sequence: CDR1 MGHRA, CDR2 YSYEKL. This CDR3 spans 16 amino acids. CDR3 loop: CASSQDWASGKDEQFF. The CDR3, as DNA: TGCGCCAGCAGCCAAGATTGGGCTAGCGGGAAGGATGAGCAGTTCTTC.

This clonotype was counted between two and nine times. V gene TRBV7-8 combines with J gene TRBJ1-5; TRBD1 might be the D (6 bases). The V and J ends lost 1 base and 5 bases respectively, with 15 bases between them. Germline V gene sequence: CDR1 SGHVS, CDR2 FQNEAQ. CDR3 size: 16 residues. Written as DNA, the CDR3 is TGTGCCAGCAGCTTAGACCGGACAGTTGAGGATCAGCCCCAGCATTTT. As protein: CASSLDRTVEDQPQHF.

There are a few counts of this clonotype. The rearrangement links TRBV28 to TRBJ1-2; 9 bases match TRBD1. CDR1 MDHEN and CDR2 SYDVKM come from the germline V gene. The V gene end was trimmed by 5 bases and the J gene end by 8 bases; junction bases not matched to a gene: 12. The CDR3 runs to 15 residues. The CDR3 nucleotides read TGTGCCAGCAGTAAACAGGGGGCGGTAGGCCGGGGCTACACCTTC. Its translation is CASSKQGAVGRGYTF.

This chain joins TRBV5-1 and TRBJ1-1, with D possibly TRBD1 on 6 matching bases. V dropped 6 bases and J dropped 6 bases, with 18 bases sitting between them. The CDR3 has 14 amino acids. Germline V gene data show CDR1 as SGHRS and CDR2 as YFSETQ. CDR3 coding DNA: TGCGCCAGCACCCCGGGCCCGGGGGCCGCTGAAGCTTTCTTT. This codes for CASTPGPGAAEAFF.